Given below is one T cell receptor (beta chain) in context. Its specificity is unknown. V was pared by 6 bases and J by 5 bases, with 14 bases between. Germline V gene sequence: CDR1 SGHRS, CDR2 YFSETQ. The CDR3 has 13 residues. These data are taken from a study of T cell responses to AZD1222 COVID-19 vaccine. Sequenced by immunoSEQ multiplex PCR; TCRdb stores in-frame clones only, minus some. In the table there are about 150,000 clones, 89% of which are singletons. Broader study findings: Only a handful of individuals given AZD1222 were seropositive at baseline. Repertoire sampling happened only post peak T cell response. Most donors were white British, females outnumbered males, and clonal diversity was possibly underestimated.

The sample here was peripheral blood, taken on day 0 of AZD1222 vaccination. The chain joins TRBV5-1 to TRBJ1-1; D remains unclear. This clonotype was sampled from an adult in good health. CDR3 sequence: CASNEGSRTEAFF. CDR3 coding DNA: TGCGCCAGCAACGAAGGGAGTAGGACTGAAGCTTTCTTT.